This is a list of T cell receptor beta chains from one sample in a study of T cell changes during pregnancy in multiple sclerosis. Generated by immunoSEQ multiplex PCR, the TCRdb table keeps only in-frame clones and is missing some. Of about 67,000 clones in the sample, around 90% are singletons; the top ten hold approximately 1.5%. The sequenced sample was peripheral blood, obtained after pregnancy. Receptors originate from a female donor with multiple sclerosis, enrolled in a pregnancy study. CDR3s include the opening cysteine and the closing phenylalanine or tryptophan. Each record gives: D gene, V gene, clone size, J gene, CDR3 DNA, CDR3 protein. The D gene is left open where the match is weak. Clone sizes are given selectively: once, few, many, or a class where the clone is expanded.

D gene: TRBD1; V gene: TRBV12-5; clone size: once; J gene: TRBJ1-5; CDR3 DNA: TGTGCTAGTGCCGCTCGTACGGGACAGGGGGCTTATAGCAATCAGCCCCAGCATTTT; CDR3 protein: CASAARTGQGAYSNQPQHF
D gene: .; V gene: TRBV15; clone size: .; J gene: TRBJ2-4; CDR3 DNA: TGTGCCACCAGCCCCTGGGGGGTAGCCAAAAACATTCAGTACTTC; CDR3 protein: CATSPWGVAKNIQYF
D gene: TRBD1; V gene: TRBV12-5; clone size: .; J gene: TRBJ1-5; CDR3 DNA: TGTGCTAGTGGGCAACAGGGGGATGCAGGAGGGCCCCAGCATTTT; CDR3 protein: CASGQQGDAGGPQHF
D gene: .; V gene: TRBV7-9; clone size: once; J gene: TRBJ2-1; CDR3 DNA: TGTGCCAGCAGCTCCCCAGGGGTTGATGAGCAGTTCTTC; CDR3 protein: CASSSPGVDEQFF
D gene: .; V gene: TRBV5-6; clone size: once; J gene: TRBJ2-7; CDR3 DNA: TGTGCCAGCAGCTCCCGGGCGACAGGTCCCGAGCAGTACTTC; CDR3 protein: CASSSRATGPEQYF
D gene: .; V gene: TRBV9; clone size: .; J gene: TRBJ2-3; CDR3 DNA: TGTGCCAGCAGCGAGAGGACAGGCACAGATACGCAGTATTTT; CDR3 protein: CASSERTGTDTQYF
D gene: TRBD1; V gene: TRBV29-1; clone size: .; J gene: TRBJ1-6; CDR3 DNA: TGCAGCGTTTCGATGGGACAGAACAATTCACCCCTCCACTTT; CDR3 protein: CSVSMGQNNSPLHF
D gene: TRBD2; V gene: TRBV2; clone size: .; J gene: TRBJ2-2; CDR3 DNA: TGTGCCAGTGTCAGAGAGCTAGCGGGAGGCACCGGGGAGCTGTTTTTT; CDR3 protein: CASVRELAGGTGELFF
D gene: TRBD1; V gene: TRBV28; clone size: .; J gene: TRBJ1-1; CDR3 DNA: TGTGCCAGCAGTTTATGGGAGGGGGCTGAGACTGAAGCTTTCTTT; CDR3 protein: CASSLWEGAETEAFF
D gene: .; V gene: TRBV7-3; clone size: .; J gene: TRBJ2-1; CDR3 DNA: TGTGCCAGCAGCTTATTAAGAGACAATGAGCAGTTCTTC; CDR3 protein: CASSLLRDNEQFF
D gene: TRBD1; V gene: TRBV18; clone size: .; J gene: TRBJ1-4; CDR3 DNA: TGTGCCAGCTCACCTACAGGGGGCTTGGGTGAAAAACTGTTTTTT; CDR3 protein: CASSPTGGLGEKLFF
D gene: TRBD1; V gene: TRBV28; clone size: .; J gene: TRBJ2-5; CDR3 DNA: TGTGCCAGCAGCGAATACAGGGGTAATCAAGAGACCCAGTACTTC; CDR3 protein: CASSEYRGNQETQYF
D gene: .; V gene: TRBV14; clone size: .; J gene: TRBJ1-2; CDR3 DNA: TGTGCCAGCAGCCAAGCAGGGGAGCATGGCTACACCTTC; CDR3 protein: CASSQAGEHGYTF
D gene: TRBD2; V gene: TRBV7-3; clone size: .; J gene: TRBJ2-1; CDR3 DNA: TGTGCCAGCAGCTTAAATAGCGGGACGTACATCAATGAGCAGTTCTTC; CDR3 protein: CASSLNSGTYINEQFF
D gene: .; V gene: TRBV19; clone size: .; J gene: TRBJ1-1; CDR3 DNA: TGTGCCAGTAGTAAAGGAGGGGACTGGGGGGGGGCTGACACTGAAGCTTTCTTT; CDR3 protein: CASSKGGDWGGADTEAFF
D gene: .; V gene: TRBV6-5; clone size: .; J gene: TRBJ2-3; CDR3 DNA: TGTGCCAGCAGTTACTCCGTCTGGCGCACAGATACGCAGTATTTT; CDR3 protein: CASSYSVWRTDTQYF
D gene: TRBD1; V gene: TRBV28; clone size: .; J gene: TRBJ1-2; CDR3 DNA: TGTGCCAGCAGTTACACAGGGGGCGCGGACTATGGCTACACCTTC; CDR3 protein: CASSYTGGADYGYTF
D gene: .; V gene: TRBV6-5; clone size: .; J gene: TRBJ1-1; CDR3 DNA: TGTGCCAGCAGCCGAATCCAGGGTGGGAACACTGAAGCTTTCTTT; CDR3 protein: CASSRIQGGNTEAFF
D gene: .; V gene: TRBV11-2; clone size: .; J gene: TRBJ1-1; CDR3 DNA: TGTGCCAGCAGCCGAGCGTCGGCGGGCGGTGAAGCTTTCTTT; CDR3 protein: CASSRASAGGEAFF
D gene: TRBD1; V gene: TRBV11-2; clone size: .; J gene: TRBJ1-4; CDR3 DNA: TGTGCCAGCAGCTATACAGGGGAAAGTGAAAAACTGTTTTTT; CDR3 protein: CASSYTGESEKLFF
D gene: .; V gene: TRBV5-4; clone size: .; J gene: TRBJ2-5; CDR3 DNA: TGTGCCAGCACTCGAGGTGGTCTAGAGACCCAGTACTTC; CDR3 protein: CASTRGGLETQYF
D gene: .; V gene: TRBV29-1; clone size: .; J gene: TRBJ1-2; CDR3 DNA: TGCAGCGTTGAAGATCATCTACGTGGCTACACCTTC; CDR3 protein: CSVEDHLRGYTF
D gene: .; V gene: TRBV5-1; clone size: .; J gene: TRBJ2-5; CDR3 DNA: TGCGCCAGCAGCCCCACGGGAGATCGCGAGACCCAGTACTTC; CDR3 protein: CASSPTGDRETQYF
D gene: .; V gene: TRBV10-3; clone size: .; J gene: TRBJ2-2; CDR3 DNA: TGTGCCATCAGTGAACGGGGTCAGCTCACCGGGGAGCTGTTTTTT; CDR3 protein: CAISERGQLTGELFF
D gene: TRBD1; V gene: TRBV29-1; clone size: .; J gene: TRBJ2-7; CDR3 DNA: TGCAGCGTCCACGTCCAGGGGACAGGGCCCTACGAGCAGTACTTC; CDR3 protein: CSVHVQGTGPYEQYF
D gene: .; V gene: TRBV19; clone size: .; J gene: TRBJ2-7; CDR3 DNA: TGTGCCAGTAGTACCTCACTACAGGGTAGCCACGAGCAGTACTTC; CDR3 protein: CASSTSLQGSHEQYF
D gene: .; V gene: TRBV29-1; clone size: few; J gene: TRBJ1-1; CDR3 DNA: TGCAGCGTTGAAAGTAGTACGCCTGAAGCTTTCTTT; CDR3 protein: CSVESSTPEAFF
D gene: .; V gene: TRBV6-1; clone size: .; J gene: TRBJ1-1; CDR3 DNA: TGTGCCAGCAGCACAACGGGAGGGGGGAACACTGAAGCTTTCTTT; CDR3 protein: CASSTTGGGNTEAFF
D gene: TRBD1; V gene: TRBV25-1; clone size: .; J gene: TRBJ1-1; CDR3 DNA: TGTGCCAGCAGTGAATATTGGACAGGAAGAACTGAAGCTTTCTTT; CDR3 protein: CASSEYWTGRTEAFF
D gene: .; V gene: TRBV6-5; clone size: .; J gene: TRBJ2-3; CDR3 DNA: TGTGCCAGCAGTGAAACGACGGGAGATACGCAGTATTTT; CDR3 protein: CASSETTGDTQYF
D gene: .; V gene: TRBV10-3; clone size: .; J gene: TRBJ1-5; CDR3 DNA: TGTGCCATCAGTGAGGATGACATTCAGCCCCAGCATTTT; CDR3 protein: CAISEDDIQPQHF
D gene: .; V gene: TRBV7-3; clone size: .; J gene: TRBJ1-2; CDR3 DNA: TGTGCCAGCAGCTTAAACGGGGGAAAAAGTGATGGCTACACCTTC; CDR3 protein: CASSLNGGKSDGYTF
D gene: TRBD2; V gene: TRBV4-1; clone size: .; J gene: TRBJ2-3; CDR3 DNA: TGCGCCAGCAGCCAGGGACGAGGACTAGCGGGAGGGCCAAGCACAGATACGCAGTATTTT; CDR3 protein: CASSQGRGLAGGPSTDTQYF
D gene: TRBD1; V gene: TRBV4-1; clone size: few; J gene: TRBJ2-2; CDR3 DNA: TGCGCCAGCAGCCAAGCCGGACAGGGTTCCGGGGAGCTGTTTTTT; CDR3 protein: CASSQAGQGSGELFF
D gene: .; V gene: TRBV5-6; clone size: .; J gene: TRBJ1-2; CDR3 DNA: TGTGCCAGCAGCTTGGTGGCACCAGGAGGTTACGGCTACACCTTC; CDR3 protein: CASSLVAPGGYGYTF
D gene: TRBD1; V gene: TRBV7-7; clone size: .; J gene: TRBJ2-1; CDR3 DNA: TGTGCCAGCAGCCCGCTCGGGACAGAGGACAATGAGCAGTTCTTC; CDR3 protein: CASSPLGTEDNEQFF
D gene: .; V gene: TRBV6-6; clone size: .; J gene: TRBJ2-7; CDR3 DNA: TGTGCCAGCAGTTGGACCCACAGCGGATCCTACGAGCAGTACTTC; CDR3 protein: CASSWTHSGSYEQYF
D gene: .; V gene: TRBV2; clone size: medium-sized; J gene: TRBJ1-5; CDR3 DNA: TGTGCCAGCCTTGCGGGAAATAGCAATCAGCCCCAGCATTTT; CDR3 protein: CASLAGNSNQPQHF
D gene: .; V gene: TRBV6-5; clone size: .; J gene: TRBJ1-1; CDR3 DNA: TGTGCCAGCAGTAGAGGCTTGAACACTGAAGCTTTCTTT; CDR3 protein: CASSRGLNTEAFF
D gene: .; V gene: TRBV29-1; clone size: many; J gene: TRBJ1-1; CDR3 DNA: TGCAGCGTTGAAATCCAGGGTAGGGGAGCTTTCTTT; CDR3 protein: CSVEIQGRGAFF
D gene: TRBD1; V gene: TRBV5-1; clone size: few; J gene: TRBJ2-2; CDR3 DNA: TGCGCCAGCAGCTTGACAGGGGGCACCGGGGAGCTGTTTTTT; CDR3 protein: CASSLTGGTGELFF
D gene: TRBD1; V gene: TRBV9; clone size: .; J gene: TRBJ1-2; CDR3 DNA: TGTGCCAGCAGCGGAACGACAGGGGGAAATGGCTACACCTTC; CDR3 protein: CASSGTTGGNGYTF
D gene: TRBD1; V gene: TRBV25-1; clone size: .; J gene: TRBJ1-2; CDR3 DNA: TGTGCCAGCAGCGGACAGGGGGCAGAGTGGTATGGCTACACCTTC; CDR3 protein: CASSGQGAEWYGYTF
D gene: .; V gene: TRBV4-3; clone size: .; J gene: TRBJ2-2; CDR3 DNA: TGCGCCAGCAGCCAAGATTTAAGCGGGCCTCCAAGGGGGGAGCTGTTTTTT; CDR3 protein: CASSQDLSGPPRGELFF
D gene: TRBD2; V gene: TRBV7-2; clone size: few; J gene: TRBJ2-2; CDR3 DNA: TGTGCCAGCAGCTTAGGTCCGGGAGGGAACACCGGGGAGCTGTTTTTT; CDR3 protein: CASSLGPGGNTGELFF
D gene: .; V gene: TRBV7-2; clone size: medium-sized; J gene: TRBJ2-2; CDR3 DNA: TGTGCCAGCAGACCTTCGGGGAGCCTTTTAAGTGGGGAGCTGTTTTTT; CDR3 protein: CASRPSGSLLSGELFF
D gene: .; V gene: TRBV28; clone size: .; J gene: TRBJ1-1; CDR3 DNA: TGTGCCAGCAGTACACTCAGGGACATTAGTACTGAAGCTTTCTTT; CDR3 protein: CASSTLRDISTEAFF
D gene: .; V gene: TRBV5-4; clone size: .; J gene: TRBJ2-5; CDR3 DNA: TGTGCCAGCAGCTGGGGGGGCAGGGACGAGACCCAGTACTTC; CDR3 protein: CASSWGGRDETQYF
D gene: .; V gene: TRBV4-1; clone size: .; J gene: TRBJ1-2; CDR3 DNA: TGCGCCAGCAGCCAAGATCCGGCTAACTATGGCTACACCTTC; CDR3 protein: CASSQDPANYGYTF
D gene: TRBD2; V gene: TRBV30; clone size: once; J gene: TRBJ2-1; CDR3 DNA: TGTGCCTGGAGTGGTCCCGGACTAGTCTTCAATGAGCAGTTCTTC; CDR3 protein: CAWSGPGLVFNEQFF
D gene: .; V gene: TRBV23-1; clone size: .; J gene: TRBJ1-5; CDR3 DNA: TGCGCCAGCAGTCAACGGGACATTCTTACGTCAGGGAATCAGCCCCAGCATTTT; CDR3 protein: CASSQRDILTSGNQPQHF
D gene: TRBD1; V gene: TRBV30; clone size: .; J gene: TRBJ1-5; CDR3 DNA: TGTGCCTGGGACAGACAGGGACCCCCTAATCAGCCCCAGCATTTT; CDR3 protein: CAWDRQGPPNQPQHF
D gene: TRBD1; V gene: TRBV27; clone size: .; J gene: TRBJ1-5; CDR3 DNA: TGTGCCAGCAGCCCAGGGACAGGGGCTAATCAGCCCCAGCATTTT; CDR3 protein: CASSPGTGANQPQHF
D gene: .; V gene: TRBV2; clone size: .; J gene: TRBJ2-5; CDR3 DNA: TGTGCCAGCAGTGACCCGGGAATGGAGACCCAGTACTTC; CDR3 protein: CASSDPGMETQYF
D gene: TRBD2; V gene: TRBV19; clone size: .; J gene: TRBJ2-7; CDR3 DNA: TGTGCCAGTAGCAAGGGACTAGCGGGGCCCTACGAGCAGTACTTC; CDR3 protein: CASSKGLAGPYEQYF
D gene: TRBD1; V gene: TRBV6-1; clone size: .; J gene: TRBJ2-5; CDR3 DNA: TGTGCCAGCAGTGAGGGACAGGAGGAGGAGACCCAGTACTTC; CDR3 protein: CASSEGQEEETQYF
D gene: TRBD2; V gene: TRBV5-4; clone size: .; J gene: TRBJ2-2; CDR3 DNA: TGTGCCAGCAGCCAGGGACTAGCGGGTCCCGGGGAGCTGTTTTTT; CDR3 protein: CASSQGLAGPGELFF
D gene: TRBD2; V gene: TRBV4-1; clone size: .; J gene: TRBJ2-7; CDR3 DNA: TGCGCCAGCAGCCCACTAGCGGGGGCCCTCTACGAGCAGTACTTC; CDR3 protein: CASSPLAGALYEQYF
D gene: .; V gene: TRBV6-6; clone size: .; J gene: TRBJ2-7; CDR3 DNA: TGTGCCAGCAGTTCACTCGGTGACGTGACTAGTGACGAGCAGTACTTC; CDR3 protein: CASSSLGDVTSDEQYF
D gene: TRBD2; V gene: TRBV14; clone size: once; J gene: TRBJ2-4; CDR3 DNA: TGTGCCAGCAGCGAGACGGGAGGGCCAGACATTCAGTACTTC; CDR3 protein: CASSETGGPDIQYF